Each of the 5 T cell receptor beta chains below was sequenced from the same sample in a study of cytomegalovirus exposure and HLA in healthy donors. The primer mix had 60 Vbeta and 13 Jbeta primers. The table came from immunoSEQ multiplex PCR; TCRdb's copy has only in-frame clones and leaves some out. The profile shows 150,000 to 200,000 clones, 75% to 85% of them singletons. Sequenced input: PBMCs. The source of these receptors is a woman aged 45-65 years in good health and CMV-seronegative.

The CDR3 here is CASSIGQGPSYGYTF. The DNA of the CDR3 is TGTGCCAGTAGTATTGGACAGGGACCCTCCTATGGCTACACCTTC. The chain carries TRBV19 and TRBJ1-2; 8 bases align to TRBD1. After removal of 3 bases from V and 4 bases from J, the junction contained 7 bases not matched to a gene. CDR3 length: 15 amino acids. Looked up from germline, CDR1 is LNHDA and CDR2 is SQIVND (reference sequence).

This clone was detected only a few times. This chain joins TRBV7-6 and TRBJ2-3, with 7 bases fitting TRBD1. CDR1 SGHVS and CDR2 FNYEAQ come from the germline V gene. The length of the CDR3 is 14 residues. The junction had 2 bases not matched to a gene; V was cut back by 1 base and J by 4 bases. CDR3 residues: CASSLGGQSDTQYF. The CDR3 DNA reads as TGTGCCAGCAGCTTAGGGGGACAGTCAGATACGCAGTATTTT. Drawing the rest from reference TRBV7-6 and TRBJ2-3, the complete variable domain is GAGVSQSPRYKVTKRGQDVALRCDPISGHVSLYWYRQALGQGPEFLTYFNYEAQQDKSGLPNDRFSAERPEGSISTLTIQRTEQRDSAMYRCASSLGGQSDTQYFGPGTRLTVL.

This clone was seen only a few times. The CDR3 spells CASSTGETQYF. DNA for the CDR3: TGCGCCAGCAGCACTGGAGAGACCCAGTACTTC. V is TRBV5-1 and J is TRBJ2-5, with D unclear. The ends were cut back, 4 bases at V and 4 bases at J, with 5 bases in the middle. This CDR3 is built from 11 residues. CDR1 and CDR2 (germline): SGHRS, YFSETQ. Full variable domain (missing parts from reference TRBV5-1 and TRBJ2-5): KAGVTQTPRYLIKTRGQQVTLSCSPISGHRSVSWYQQTPGQGLQFLFEYFSETQRNKGNFPGRFSGRQFSNSRSEMNVSTLELGDSALYLCASSTGETQYFGPGTRLLVL.

This clone was observed a few times. The DNA of the CDR3 is TGTGCCAGCAGCGGACCTGGCGGGAGGGTTAACAATGAGCAGTTCTTC. It specifies CASSGPGGRVNNEQFF. The rearrangement joins TRBV11-3 to TRBJ2-1; 9 bases fit TRBD2. The CDR3 contains 16 residues. CDR1 is SGHNT and CDR2 is YENEEA in the germline V gene. V lost 5 bases and J lost 5; bases outside the gene matches: 10.

CDR3 sequence: CASTTSGVPHSEQYF. Written as DNA, the CDR3 is TGTGCCAGCACCACGTCGGGAGTTCCCCACTCCGAGCAGTACTTC. The rearrangement uses TRBV6-6 and TRBJ2-7, with D possibly TRBD2 on 6 matching bases. Trimming removed 7 bases at V and 6 bases at J, with 22 bases between. Germline V CDR1 and CDR2: MNHNY, SVGAGI (reference sequence). The CDR3 is 15 amino acids.